This TCR beta chain originates from a study of blood T cell repertoires in COVID-19. Study-wide background: From T cells, B-cell-depleted T cells, or PBMCs came the material, which was cDNA or gDNA.

This clone was seen only once. The CDR3 contains 13 residues. J gave up 5 bases and V 5 bases, and 5 bases lay outside the gene matches. Germline assignment: CDR1 SGDLS and CDR2 YYNGEE. Per the original methods: Amplifying reference gene primers gave estimates of nucleated cell counts. Repertoires were generated with immunoSEQ multiplex PCR, while TCRdb's copy carries only in-frame clones and drops some. V and J calls plus clone size are reproduced from that table; the DNA served to infer D and trimming. The sample yields 30,000 to 40,000 clones, 90% to 95% seen once. The receptor's source is a middle-aged man with active COVID-19. The sequenced sample consisted of peripheral blood. The chain carries TRBV9 and TRBJ1-2; the match to TRBD1 covers 8 bases. The CDR3 nucleotides are TGTGCCAGCAGTCCCCAGGGGGCGTATGGCTACACCTTC. Translated, it gives CASSPQGAYGYTF.